This T cell receptor (beta chain) was recorded in a study of T cells in tuberculosis. No alpha-beta pairing information exists for these sequences. Libraries were prepared by immunoSEQ multiplex PCR; TCRdb keeps only in-frame clonotypes and omits some of them. Of roughly 92,000 clones in the sample, just over 90% were seen once. Thawed, overnight-rested PBMC were stained with GMM-loaded CD1B tetramer, viability dye and anti-CD3, then sorted. C32 glucose monomycolate from Rhodococcus equi was loaded onto the CD1B tetramers. Before cryopreservation, the sorted PBMC lost their CD14-expressing monocytes. Tetramer-negative cells, roughly 100,000 per donor, were also sorted. The receptor comes from an adult woman with latent tuberculosis. The sequencing sample was made of CD1b-GMM tetramer-negative cells sorted from PBMCs.

For the CDR3, the DNA is TGTGCCATCAGGGGCAGGGCCCCGGACACCGGGGAGCTGTTTTTT. It translates to CAIRGRAPDTGELFF. The chain has TRBV10-3 and TRBJ2-2; possibly TRBD1 for D (5 bases). The CDR3 extends over 15 amino acids. CDR1 is ENHRY, CDR2 SYGVKD, per germline. V shed 6 bases and J shed 3 bases, with 14 bases lying between them.